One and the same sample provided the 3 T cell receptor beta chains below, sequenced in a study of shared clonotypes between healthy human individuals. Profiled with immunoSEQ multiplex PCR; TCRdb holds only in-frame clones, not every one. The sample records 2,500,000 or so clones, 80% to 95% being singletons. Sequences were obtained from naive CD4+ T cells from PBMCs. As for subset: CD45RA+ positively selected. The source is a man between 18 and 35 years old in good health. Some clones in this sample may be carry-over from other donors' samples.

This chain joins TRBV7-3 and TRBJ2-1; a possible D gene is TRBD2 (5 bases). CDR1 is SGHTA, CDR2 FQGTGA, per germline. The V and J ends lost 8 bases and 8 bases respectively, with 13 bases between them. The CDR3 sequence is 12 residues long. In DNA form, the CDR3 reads TGTGCCAGCGGGCAATCCGGGGATGAGCAGTTCTTC. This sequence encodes CASGQSGDEQFF.

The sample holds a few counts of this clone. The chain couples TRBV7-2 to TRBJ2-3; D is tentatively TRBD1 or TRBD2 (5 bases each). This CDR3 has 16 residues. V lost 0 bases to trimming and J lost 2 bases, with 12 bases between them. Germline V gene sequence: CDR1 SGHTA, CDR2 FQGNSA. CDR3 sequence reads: CASSLAPMGTTDTQYF. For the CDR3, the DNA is TGTGCCAGCAGCTTAGCGCCAATGGGGACCACAGATACGCAGTATTTT. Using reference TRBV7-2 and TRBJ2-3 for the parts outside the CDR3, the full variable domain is GAGVSQSPSNKVTEKGKDVELRCDPISGHTALYWYRQSLGQGLEFLIYFQGNSAPDKSGLPSDRFSAERTGGSVSTLTIQRTQQEDSAVYLCASSLAPMGTTDTQYFGPGTRLTVL.

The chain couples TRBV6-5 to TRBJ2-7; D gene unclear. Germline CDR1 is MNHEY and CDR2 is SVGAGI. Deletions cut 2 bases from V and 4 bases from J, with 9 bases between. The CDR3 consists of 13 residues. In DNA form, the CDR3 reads TGTGCCAGCAGTTACGCGAGTGGGTACGAGCAGTACTTC. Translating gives CASSYASGYEQYF.